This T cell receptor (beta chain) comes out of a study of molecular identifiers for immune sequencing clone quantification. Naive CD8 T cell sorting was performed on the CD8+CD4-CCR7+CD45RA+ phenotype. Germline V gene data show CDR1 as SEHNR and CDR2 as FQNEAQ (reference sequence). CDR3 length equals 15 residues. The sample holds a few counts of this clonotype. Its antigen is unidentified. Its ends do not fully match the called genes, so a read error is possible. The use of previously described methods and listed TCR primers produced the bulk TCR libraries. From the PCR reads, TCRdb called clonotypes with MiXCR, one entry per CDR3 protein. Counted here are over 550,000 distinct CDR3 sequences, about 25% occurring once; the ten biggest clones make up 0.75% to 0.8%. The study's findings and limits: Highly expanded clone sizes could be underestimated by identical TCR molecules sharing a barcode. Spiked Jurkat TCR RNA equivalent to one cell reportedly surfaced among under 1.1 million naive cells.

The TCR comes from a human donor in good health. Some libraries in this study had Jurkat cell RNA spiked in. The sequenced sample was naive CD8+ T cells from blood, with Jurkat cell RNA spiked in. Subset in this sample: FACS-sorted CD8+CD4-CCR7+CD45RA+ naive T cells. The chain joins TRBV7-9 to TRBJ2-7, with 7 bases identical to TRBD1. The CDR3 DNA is TGTGCCAGCAGCCCTCCGACAGGGCCGTCCTACGCGCAGTACTTC. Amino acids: CASSPPTGPSYAQYF.